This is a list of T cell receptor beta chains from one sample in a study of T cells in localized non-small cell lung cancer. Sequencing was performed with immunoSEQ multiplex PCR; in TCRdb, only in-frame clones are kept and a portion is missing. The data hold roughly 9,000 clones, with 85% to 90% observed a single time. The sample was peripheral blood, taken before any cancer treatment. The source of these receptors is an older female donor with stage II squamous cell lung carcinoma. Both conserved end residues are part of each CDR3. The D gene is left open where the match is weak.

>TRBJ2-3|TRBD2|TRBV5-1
CASKRELADTQYF
TGCGCCAGTAAGCGGGAGCTCGCAGATACGCAGTATTTT
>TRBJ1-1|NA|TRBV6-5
CASGAGNTEAFF
TGTGCCAGCGGGGCAGGGAACACTGAAGCTTTCTTT
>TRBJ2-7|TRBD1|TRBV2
CASRGDSDYEQYF
TGTGCCAGCAGGGGGGACAGCGATTACGAGCAGTACTTC
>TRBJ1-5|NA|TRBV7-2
CASAIEGSNSNQPQHF
TGTGCCAGCGCCATTGAGGGGTCTAATAGCAATCAGCCCCAGCATTTT
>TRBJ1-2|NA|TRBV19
CASSTNRLPNYGYTF
TGTGCCAGTAGTACAAACAGGCTCCCTAACTATGGCTACACCTTC
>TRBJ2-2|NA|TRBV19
CASSTYQGYRELFF
TGTGCCAGTAGTACTTACCAGGGTTACCGGGAGCTGTTTTTT
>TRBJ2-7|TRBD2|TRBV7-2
CASSLWASGSYEQYF
TGTGCCAGCAGCCTCTGGGCTAGCGGGAGCTACGAGCAGTACTTC
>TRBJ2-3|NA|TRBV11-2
CASSLGAEYTDTQYF
TGTGCCAGCAGCTTAGGCGCAGAATACACAGATACGCAGTATTTT
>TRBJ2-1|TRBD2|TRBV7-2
CASSPQVLAGVHNEQFF
TGTGCCAGCAGCCCACAGGTACTAGCGGGAGTCCACAATGAGCAGTTCTTC
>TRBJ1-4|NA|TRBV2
CASFRATQDLNEKLFF
TGTGCCAGCTTTAGGGCGACCCAAGACCTTAATGAAAAACTGTTTTTT
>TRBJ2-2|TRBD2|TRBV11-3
CASSSRTSGRDGTGELFF
TGTGCCAGCAGCTCCCGGACTAGCGGGAGGGACGGCACCGGGGAGCTGTTTTTT